Shown below are 5 T cell receptor beta chains from a single sample sequenced in a study of identical twins. TCRdb used MiXCR to reprocess the 5' RACE reads, holding one entry per CDR3 protein. The table has just over 500,000 distinct CDR3 sequences, less than 25% seen once; the top ten hold about 0.91%. The data also belong to a second study, concerning T cells expressing NK-cell markers.

The sequenced material came from CD4+ T cells sorted from blood. The receptors were sampled from a woman between 18 and 30 years old in good health.

The V and J genes are TRBV7-9 and TRBJ2-1; 8 nucleotides line up with TRBD2. This CDR3 has 14 residues. The V gene's germline CDR1 is SEHNR and CDR2 FQNEAQ (reference sequence). The junction had 9 bases not matched to a gene; V was cut back by 2 bases and J by 12 bases. CDR3 loop: CASSLSLAVVWQFF. The CDR3 coding sequence is TGTGCCAGCAGCTTATCACTAGCGGTGGTGTGGCAGTTCTTC.

As DNA, the CDR3 is TGTGCCAGCAGCGTAAAAGGGGGCCACACTGAAGCTTTCTTT. Protein sequence: CASSVKGGHTEAFF. The V call is TRBV9, the J call TRBJ1-1; TRBD1 agrees at 7 bases. The CDR3 totals 14 residues. J lost 3 bases, V lost 1 base, and 3 bases had no gene match. From germline, CDR1 is SGDLS and CDR2 YYNGEE. Together with reference TRBV9 and TRBJ1-1, the CDR3 gives the full variable domain: DSGVTQTPKHLITATGQRVTLRCSPRSGDLSVYWYQQSLDQGLQFLIQYYNGEERAKGNILERFSAQQFPDLHSELNLSSLELGDSALYFCASSVKGGHTEAFFGQGTRLTVV.

This clonotype was seen more than once but under ten times. This chain connects TRBV7-2 to TRBJ2-5; D tentatively fits TRBD1 or TRBD2 (6 bases each). The CDR3 sequence is 15 residues long. Trimming removed 3 bases from V and 5 bases from J, with 16 bases in between. Germline CDR1 SGHTA, CDR2 FQGNSA. The CDR3 bases are TGTGCCAGCAGCTTTAACGGGGGCTCCTGGGAGACCCAGTACTTC. As protein: CASSFNGGSWETQYF.

This clonotype was detected only a few times. The chain employs TRBV7-8 and TRBJ1-5; D gene uncertain. Germline CDR1 is SGHVS and CDR2 is FQNEAQ. This CDR3 is built from 15 residues. Trimming removed 5 bases from V and 3 bases from J, with 14 bases in between. The CDR3 here is CASSTAGRLNQPQHF. The CDR3 DNA reads TGTGCCAGCAGCACAGCCGGCAGACTCAATCAGCCCCAGCATTTT.

The chain combines TRBV20-1 with TRBJ2-3, with TRBD2 identical over 7 bases. This CDR3 is built from 13 residues. The J segment lost 1 base and the V segment lost 2 bases, leaving 0 bases of the junction unmatched. From germline, CDR1 is DFQATT and CDR2 SNEGSKA (reference sequence). CDR3 DNA sequence: TGCAGTGCTAGACGGGGGGGCACAGATACGCAGTATTTT. Residues: CSARRGGTDTQYF.